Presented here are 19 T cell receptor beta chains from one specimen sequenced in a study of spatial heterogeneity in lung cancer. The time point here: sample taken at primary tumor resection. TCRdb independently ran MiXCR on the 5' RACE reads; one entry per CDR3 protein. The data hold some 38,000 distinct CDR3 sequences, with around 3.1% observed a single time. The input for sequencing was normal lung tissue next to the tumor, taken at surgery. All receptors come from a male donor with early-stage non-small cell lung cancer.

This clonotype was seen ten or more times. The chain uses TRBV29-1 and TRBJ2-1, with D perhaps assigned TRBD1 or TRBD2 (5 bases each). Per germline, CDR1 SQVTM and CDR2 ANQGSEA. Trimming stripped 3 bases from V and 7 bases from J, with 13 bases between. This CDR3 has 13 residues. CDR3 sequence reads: CSVEGQGGNEQFF. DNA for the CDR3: TGCAGCGTTGAGGGGCAGGGCGGGAATGAGCAGTTCTTC.

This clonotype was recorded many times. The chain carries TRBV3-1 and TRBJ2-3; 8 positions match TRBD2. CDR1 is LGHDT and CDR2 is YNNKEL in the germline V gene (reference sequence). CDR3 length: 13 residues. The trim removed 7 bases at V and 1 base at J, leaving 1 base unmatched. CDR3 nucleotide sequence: TGTGCCAGCATTAGCGGGGGCACAGATACGCAGTATTTT. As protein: CASISGGTDTQYF.

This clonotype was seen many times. The CDR3, as DNA: TGTGCCAGCCGAGAGGGACAGACTGAAGCTTTCTTT. Amino acids: CASREGQTEAFF. The genes are TRBV18 and TRBJ1-1; TRBD1 agrees at 7 bases. J gave up 5 bases and V 8 bases, and 5 bases lay outside the gene matches. The CDR3 is 12 amino acids. The germline CDR1 and CDR2 sequences are KGHSH and LQKENI.

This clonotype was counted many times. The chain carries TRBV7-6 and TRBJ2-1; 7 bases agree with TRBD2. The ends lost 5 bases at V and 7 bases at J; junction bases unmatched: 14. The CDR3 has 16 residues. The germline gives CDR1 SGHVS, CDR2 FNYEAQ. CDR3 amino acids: CASSPSRAGVGNEQFF. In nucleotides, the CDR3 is TGTGCCAGCAGCCCGTCCCGGGCGGGAGTGGGAAATGAGCAGTTCTTC.

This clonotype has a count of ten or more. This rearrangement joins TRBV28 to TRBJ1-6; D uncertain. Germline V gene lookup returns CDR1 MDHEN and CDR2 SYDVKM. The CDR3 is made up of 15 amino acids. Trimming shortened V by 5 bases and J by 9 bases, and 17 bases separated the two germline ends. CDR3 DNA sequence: TGTGCCAGCAGTCTCGCCCCCAAAGGGCGTTCACCCCTCCACTTT. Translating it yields CASSLAPKGRSPLHF.

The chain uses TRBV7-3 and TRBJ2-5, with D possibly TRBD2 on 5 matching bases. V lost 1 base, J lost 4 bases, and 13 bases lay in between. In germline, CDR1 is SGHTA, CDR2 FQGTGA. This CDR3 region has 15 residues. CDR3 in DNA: TGTGCCAGCAGCTTAAACGCCGAACGGGGAGAGACCCAGTACTTC. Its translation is CASSLNAERGETQYF. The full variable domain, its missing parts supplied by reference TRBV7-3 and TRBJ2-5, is GAGVSQTPSNKVTEKGKYVELRCDPISGHTALYWYRQSLGQGPEFLIYFQGTGAADDSGLPNDRFFAVRPEGSVSTLKIQRTERGDSAVYLCASSLNAERGETQYFGPGTRLLVL.

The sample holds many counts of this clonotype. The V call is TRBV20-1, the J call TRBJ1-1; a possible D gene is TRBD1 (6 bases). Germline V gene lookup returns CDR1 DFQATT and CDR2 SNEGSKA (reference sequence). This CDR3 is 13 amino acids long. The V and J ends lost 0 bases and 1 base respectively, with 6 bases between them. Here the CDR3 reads CSARETGNTEAFF. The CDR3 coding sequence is TGCAGTGCTAGAGAGACAGGGAACACTGAAGCTTTCTTT.

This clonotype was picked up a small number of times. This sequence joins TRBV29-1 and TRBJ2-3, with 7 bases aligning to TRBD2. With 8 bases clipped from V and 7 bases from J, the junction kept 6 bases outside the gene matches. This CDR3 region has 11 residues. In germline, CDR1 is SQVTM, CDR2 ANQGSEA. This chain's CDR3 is CSSTSDYTQYF. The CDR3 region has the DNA TGCAGCTCAACTAGCGACTATACGCAGTATTTT.

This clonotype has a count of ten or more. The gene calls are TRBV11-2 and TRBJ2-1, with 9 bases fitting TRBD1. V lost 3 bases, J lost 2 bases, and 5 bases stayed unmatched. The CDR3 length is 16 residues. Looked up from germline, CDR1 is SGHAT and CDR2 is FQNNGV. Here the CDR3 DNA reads TGTGCCAGCAGCTTCGGGACAGGGCGTCCCTACAATGAGCAGTTCTTC. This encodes CASSFGTGRPYNEQFF.

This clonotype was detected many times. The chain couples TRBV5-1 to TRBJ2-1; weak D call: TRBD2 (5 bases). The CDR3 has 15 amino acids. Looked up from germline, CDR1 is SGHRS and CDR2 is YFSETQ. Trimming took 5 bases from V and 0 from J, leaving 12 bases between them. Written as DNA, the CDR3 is TGCGCCAGCAGGGACCGGGGATTCTCCTACAATGAGCAGTTCTTC. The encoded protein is CASRDRGFSYNEQFF.

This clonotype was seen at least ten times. For the CDR3, the DNA is TGTGCCATCACCGACGGGGGCACTGAAGCTTTCTTT. This gives the protein CAITDGGTEAFF. This chain uses TRBV10-3 with TRBJ1-1; D may be TRBD1 (5 bases). CDR3 size: 12 residues. CDR1 and CDR2 from the germline V gene are ENHRY and SYGVKD. V was pared by 7 bases and J by 4 bases, with 10 bases between.

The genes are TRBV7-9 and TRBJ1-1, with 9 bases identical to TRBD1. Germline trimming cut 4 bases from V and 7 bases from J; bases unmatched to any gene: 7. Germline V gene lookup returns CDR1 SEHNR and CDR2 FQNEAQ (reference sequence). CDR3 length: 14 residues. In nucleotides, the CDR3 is TGTGCCAGCAGCTCTACAGGGGGCGTCGGTGAAGCTTTCTTT. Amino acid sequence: CASSSTGGVGEAFF.

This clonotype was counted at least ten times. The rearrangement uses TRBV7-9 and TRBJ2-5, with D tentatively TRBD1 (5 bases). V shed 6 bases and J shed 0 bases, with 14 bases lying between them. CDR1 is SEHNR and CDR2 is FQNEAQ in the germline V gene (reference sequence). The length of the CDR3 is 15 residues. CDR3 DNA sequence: TGTGCCAGCAGAGGGCCCCGGACAAACCAAGAGACCCAGTACTTC. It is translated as CASRGPRTNQETQYF. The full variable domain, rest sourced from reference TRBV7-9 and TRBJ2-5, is DTGVSQNPRHKITKRGQNVTFRCDPISEHNRLYWYRQTLGQGPEFLTYFQNEAQLEKSRLLSDRFSAERPKGSFSTLEIQRTEQGDSAMYLCASRGPRTNQETQYFGPGTRLLVL.

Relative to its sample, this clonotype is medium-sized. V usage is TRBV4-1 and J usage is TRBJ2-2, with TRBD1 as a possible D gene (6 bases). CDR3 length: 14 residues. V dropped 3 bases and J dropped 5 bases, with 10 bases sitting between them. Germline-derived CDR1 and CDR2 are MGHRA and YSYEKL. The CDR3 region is CASSQDSNTGELFF. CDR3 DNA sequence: TGCGCCAGCAGCCAGGACAGCAATACCGGGGAGCTGTTTTTT.

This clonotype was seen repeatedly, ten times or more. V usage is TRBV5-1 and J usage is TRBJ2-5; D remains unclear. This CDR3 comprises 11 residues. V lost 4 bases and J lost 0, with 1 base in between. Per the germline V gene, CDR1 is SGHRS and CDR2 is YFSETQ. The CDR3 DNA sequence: TGCGCCAGCAGCAACCAAGAGACCCAGTACTTC. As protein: CASSNQETQYF.

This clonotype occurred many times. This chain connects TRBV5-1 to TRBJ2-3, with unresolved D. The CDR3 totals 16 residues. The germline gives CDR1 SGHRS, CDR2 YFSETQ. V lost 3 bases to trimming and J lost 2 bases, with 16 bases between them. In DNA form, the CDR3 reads TGCGCCAGCAGCTCCGGACCGATTCCCTACACAGATACGCAGTATTTT. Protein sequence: CASSSGPIPYTDTQYF.

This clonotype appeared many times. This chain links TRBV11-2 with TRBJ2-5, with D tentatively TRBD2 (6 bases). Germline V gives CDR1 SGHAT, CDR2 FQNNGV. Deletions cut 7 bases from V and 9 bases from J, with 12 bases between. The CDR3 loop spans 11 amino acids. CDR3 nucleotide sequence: TGTGCCAGCATTTCCTCGGGGGCCCAGTACTTC. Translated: CASISSGAQYF.

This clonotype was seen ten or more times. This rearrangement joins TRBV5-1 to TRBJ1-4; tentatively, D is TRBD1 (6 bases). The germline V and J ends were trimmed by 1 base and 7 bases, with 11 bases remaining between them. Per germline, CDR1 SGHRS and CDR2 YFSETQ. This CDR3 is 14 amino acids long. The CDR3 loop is CASSLTGAGEKLFF. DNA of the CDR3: TGCGCCAGCAGCTTGACGGGGGCAGGTGAAAAACTGTTTTTT.

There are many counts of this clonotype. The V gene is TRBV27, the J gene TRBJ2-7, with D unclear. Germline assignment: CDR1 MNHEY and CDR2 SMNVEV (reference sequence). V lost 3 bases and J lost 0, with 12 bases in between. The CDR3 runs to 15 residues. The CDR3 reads CASSLSGRSSYEQYF. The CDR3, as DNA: TGTGCCAGCAGTTTGTCAGGTCGGAGCTCCTACGAGCAGTACTTC.